This T cell receptor beta chain emerged from a study of vaccination effects on CD4 cells after COVID-19. Study-level information: Vaccine administered to participants consisted of two doses of either BNT162b2 or mRNA-1273.

V lost 2 bases and J 6 bases, leaving 14 bases between the germline ends. Germline CDR1 KGHSH, CDR2 LQKENI. The CDR3 is 14 residues long. With the ViraFEST assay, the study expanded antigen-specific CD4+ T cells using viral peptide pools, then sequenced them. Following a roughly ten-day culture, CD4+ T cells were purified. According to the study, vaccine recipients showed no prior SARS-CoV-2 infection and negative nucleocapsid antibodies. Half-medium replacement with IL-2 medium occurred on days 3 and 7. Details on this clone: Its target is unknown.

The repertoire was sequenced with immunoSEQ multiplex PCR; TCRdb's copy has only in-frame clones and lacks some. Among about 73,000 clones listed, about four fifths were seen once. Study observations and caveats: Whether induced by infection or by vaccine, clones showed marked clonal contraction late after vaccination. Early post-infection timepoints were absent, and convalescent patients were few.

The clonotype originates from a human donor who received a COVID-19 vaccine. The J gene is TRBJ2-7, the V gene TRBV18; unclear D gene. This sample comprised CD4+ T cells from PBMCs cultured with SARS-CoV-2 spike peptides, obtained before COVID-19 vaccination. The CDR3: CASSPTVQASEQYV. The CDR3 DNA reads as TGTGCCAGCTCACCAACAGTCCAGGCAAGCGAGCAGTACGTC.